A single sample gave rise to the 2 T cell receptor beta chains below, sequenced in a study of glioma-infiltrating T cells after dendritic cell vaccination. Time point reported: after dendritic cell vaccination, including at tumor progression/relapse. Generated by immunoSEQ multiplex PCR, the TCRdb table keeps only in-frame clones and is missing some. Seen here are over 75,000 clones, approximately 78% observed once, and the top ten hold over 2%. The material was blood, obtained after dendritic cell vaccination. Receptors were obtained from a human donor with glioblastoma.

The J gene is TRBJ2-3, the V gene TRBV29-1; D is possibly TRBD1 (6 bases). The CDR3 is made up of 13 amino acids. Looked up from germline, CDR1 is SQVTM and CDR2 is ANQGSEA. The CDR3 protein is CSLGQNPPDTQYF. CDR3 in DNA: TGCAGTTTAGGACAGAACCCGCCAGATACGCAGTATTTT.

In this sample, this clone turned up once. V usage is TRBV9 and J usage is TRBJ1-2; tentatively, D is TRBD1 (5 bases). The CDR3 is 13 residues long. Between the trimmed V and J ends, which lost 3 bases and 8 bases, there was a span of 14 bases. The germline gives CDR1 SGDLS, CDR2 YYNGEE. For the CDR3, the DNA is TGTGCCAGCAGCGCACGGACGACAGTCGGCTACACCTTC. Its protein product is CASSARTTVGYTF.